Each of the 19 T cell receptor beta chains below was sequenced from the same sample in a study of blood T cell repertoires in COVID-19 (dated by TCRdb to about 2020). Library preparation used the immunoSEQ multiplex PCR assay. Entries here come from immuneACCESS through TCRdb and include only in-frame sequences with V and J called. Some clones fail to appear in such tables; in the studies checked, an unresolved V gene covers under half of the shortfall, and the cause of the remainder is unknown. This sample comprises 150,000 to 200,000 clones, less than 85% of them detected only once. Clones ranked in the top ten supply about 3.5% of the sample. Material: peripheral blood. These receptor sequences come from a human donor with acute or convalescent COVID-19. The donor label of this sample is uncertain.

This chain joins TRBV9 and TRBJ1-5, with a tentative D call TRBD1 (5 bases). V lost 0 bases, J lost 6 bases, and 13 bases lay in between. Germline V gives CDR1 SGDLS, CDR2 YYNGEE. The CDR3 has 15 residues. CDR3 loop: CASSVGGVGGQPQHF. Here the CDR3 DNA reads TGTGCCAGCAGCGTAGGAGGGGTGGGGGGTCAGCCCCAGCATTTT.

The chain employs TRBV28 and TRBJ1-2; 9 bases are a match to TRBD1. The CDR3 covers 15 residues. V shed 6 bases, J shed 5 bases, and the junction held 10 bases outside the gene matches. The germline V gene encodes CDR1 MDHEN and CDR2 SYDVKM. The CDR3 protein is CASSLTLDRGYGYTF. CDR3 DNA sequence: TGTGCCAGCAGCCTTACACTGGACAGGGGATATGGCTACACCTTC.

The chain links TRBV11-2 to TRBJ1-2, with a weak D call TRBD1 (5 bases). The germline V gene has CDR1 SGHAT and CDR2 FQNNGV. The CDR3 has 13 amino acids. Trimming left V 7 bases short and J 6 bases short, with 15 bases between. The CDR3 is CASTPGGTNGYTF. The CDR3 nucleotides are TGTGCCAGCACCCCGGGGGGAACGAATGGCTACACCTTC.

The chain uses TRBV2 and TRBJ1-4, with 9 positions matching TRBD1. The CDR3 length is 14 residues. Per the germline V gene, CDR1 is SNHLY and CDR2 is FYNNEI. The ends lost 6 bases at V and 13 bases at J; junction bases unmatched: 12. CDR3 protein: CASRPDTTGGGLFF. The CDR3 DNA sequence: TGTGCCAGCAGACCAGACACCACAGGGGGCGGACTGTTTTTT. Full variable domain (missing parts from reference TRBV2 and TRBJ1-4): EPEVTQTPSHQVTQMGQEVILRCVPISNHLYFYWYRQILGQKVEFLVSFYNNEISEKSEIFDDQFSVERPDGSNFTLKIRSTKLEDSAMYFCASRPDTTGGGLFFGSGTQLSVL.

The CDR3 region is CASSFVPGQGEQYF. For the CDR3, the DNA is TGTGCCAGCAGCTTCGTCCCGGGACAGGGCGAGCAGTACTTC. This chain joins TRBV5-6 and TRBJ2-7, with TRBD1 matching 9 bases. Per the germline V gene, CDR1 is SGHDT and CDR2 is YYEEEE. CDR3 length: 14 amino acids. Germline trimming cut 2 bases from V and 6 bases from J; bases unmatched to any gene: 6.

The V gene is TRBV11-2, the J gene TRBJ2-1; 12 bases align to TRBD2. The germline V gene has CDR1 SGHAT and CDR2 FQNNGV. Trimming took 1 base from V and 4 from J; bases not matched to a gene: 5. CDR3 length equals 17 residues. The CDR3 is CASSLGLAGGPYNEQFF. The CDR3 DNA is TGTGCCAGCAGCTTAGGGCTAGCGGGGGGGCCGTACAATGAGCAGTTCTTC.

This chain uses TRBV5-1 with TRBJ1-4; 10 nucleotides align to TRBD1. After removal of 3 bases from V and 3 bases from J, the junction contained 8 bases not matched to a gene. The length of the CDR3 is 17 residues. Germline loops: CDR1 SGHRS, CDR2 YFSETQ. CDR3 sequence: CASSSGTGVSANEKLFF. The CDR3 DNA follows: TGCGCCAGCAGCTCCGGGACAGGGGTTTCGGCTAATGAAAAACTGTTTTTT. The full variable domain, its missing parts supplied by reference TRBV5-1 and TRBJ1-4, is KAGVTQTPRYLIKTRGQQVTLSCSPISGHRSVSWYQQTPGQGLQFLFEYFSETQRNKGNFPGRFSGRQFSNSRSEMNVSTLELGDSALYLCASSSGTGVSANEKLFFGSGTQLSVL.

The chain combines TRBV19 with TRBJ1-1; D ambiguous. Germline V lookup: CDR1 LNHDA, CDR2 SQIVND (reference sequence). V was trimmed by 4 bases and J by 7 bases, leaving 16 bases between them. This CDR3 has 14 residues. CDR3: CASSKRADTYEAFF. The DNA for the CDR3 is TGTGCCAGTAGTAAACGAGCCGACACATATGAAGCTTTCTTT.

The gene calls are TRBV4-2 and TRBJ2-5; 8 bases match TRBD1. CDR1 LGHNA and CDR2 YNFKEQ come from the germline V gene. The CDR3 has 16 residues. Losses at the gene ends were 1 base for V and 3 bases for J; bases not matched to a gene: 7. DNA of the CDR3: TGTGCCAGCAGCCAAGTTGCCCTGACAGGGGAAGAGACCCAGTACTTC. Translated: CASSQVALTGEETQYF.

CDR3: CASSLGPGRGTVTTDTQYF. The CDR3 DNA is TGCGCCAGCAGCTTGGGCCCGGGTCGGGGGACAGTTACCACAGATACGCAGTATTTT. The chain uses TRBV5-1 and TRBJ2-3, with a tentative D call TRBD1 (7 bases). Trimming shortened V by 0 bases and J by 2 bases, and 22 bases separated the two germline ends. The CDR3 loop spans 19 amino acids. Germline CDR1 is SGHRS and CDR2 is YFSETQ.

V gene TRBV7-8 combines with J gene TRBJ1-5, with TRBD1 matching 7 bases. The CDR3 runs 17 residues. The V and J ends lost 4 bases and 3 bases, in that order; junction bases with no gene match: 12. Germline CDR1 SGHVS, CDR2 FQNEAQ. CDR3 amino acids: CASSSETGTSPNQPQHF. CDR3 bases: TGTGCCAGCAGCTCGGAGACAGGGACAAGCCCCAATCAGCCCCAGCATTTT. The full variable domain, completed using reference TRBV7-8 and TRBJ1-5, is GAGVSQSPRYKVAKRGQDVALRCDPISGHVSLFWYQQALGQGPEFLTYFQNEAQLDKSGLPSDRFFAERPEGSVSTLKIQRTQQEDSAVYLCASSSETGTSPNQPQHFGDGTRLSIL.

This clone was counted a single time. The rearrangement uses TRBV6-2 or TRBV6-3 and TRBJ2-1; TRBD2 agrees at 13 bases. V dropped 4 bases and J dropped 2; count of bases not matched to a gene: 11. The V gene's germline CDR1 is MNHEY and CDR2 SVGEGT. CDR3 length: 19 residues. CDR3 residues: CASSSRLAGGGTTYNEQFF. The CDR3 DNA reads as TGTGCCAGCAGTTCCCGACTAGCGGGGGGCGGCACAACCTACAATGAGCAGTTCTTC.

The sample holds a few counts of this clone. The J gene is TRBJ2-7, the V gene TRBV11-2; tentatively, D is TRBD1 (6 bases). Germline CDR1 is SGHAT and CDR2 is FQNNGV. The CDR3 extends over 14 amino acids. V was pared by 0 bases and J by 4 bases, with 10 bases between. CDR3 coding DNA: TGTGCCAGCAGCTTAGACGCTACAGGGTACGAGCAGTACTTC. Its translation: CASSLDATGYEQYF.

CDR3 DNA sequence: TGTGCCAGCAGCTTTGGGACTAGCGGGGGGGCTAGATACAATGAGCAGTTCTTC. Encoded protein: CASSFGTSGGARYNEQFF. This rearrangement joins TRBV5-4 to TRBJ2-1; TRBD2 matches 16 bases. The CDR3 is made up of 18 amino acids. From germline, CDR1 is SGHNT and CDR2 YYREEE (reference sequence). The V gene end was trimmed by 2 bases and the J gene end by 4 bases; junction bases not matched to a gene: 6.

This chain's CDR3 is CASSTRQDTGELFF. Written as DNA, the CDR3 is TGCGCCAGCAGCACAAGACAGGACACCGGGGAGCTGTTTTTT. This chain links TRBV5-1 with TRBJ2-2; D perhaps matches TRBD1 (6 bases). Germline-derived CDR1 and CDR2 are SGHRS and YFSETQ. Deletions cut 4 bases from V and 3 bases from J, with 10 bases between. CDR3 size: 14 residues.

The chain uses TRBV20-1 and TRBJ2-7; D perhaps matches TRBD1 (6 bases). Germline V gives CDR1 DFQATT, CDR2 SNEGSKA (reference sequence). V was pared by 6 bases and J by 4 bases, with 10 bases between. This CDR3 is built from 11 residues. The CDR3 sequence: CSAKQGYEQYF. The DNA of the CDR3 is TGCAGTGCAAAACAGGGATACGAGCAGTACTTC.

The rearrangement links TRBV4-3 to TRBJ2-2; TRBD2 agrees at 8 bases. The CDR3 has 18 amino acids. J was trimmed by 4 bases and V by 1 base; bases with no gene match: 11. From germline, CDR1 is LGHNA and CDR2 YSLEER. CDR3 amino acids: CASSQVFAGGTLTGELFF. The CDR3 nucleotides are TGCGCCAGCAGCCAAGTTTTTGCGGGGGGCACGCTCACCGGGGAGCTGTTTTTT.

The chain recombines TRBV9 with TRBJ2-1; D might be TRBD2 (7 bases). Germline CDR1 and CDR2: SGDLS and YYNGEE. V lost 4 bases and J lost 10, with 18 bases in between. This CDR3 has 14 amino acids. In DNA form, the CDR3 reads TGTGCCAGCAGCCCAATCCGGGGGGCGGGGGAGCAGTTCTTC. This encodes CASSPIRGAGEQFF.

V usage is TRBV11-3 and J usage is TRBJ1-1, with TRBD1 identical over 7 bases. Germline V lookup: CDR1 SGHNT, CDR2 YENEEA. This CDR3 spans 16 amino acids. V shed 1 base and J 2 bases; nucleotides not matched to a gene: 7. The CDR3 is CASSLAGQLLNTEAFF. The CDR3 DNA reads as TGTGCCAGCAGCTTAGCGGGACAGCTTTTAAACACTGAAGCTTTCTTT.